The 25 T cell receptor beta chains listed next were all sequenced from one sample in a study of T-cell reconstitution after alpha-beta-depleted transplantation in children (dated by TCRdb to the mid-2010s). The method behind the library was PCR. Instrument on record: Illumina HiSeq 2500. To normalize quantification of the TCRbeta repertoire, the TCR libraries were built with molecular barcoding that relied on unique molecular identifiers. The public sequencing data were trimmed at Q25 with fastp and processed into clonotypes with MiXCR by TCRdb, which kept only in-frame beta chains. Identical CDR3 proteins give one entry, which carries the most common genes and DNA. This sample has approximately 490,000 distinct CDR3 sequences in its table, and roughly an eighth of those were observed once. The ten largest clones add up to under 7% of the sample. Sequences were derived from PBMCs from the stem cell graft donor, sampled from the stem cell graft. The receptor source for this set is a human donor who donated a stem cell graft to a child with combined immunodeficiency.

This clonotype was seen only a few times. V is TRBV5-1 and J is TRBJ1-1, with a weak D call TRBD1 (5 bases). Trimming shortened V by 1 base and J by 7 bases, and 11 bases separated the two germline ends. Germline V gene lookup returns CDR1 SGHRS and CDR2 YFSETQ. The CDR3 is made up of 13 amino acids. The CDR3 DNA follows: TGCGCCAGCAGCTTGAGGGACGGCCTTGAAGCTTTCTTT. Its protein is CASSLRDGLEAFF. The full variable domain, with the rest looked up from reference TRBV5-1 and TRBJ1-1, is KAGVTQTPRYLIKTRGQQVTLSCSPISGHRSVSWYQQTPGQGLQFLFEYFSETQRNKGNFPGRFSGRQFSNSRSEMNVSTLELGDSALYLCASSLRDGLEAFFGQGTRLTVV.

CDR3 residues: CASSLPVTYEQYF. CDR3 in DNA: TGTGCCAGCAGCCTGCCGGTTACCTACGAGCAGTACTTC. The chain employs TRBV7-9 and TRBJ2-7; D is ambiguous. This CDR3 is built from 13 residues. In germline, CDR1 is SEHNR, CDR2 FQNEAQ (reference sequence). Trimming removed 5 bases from V and 2 bases from J, with 10 bases in between.

This clonotype was counted many times. V and J are TRBV29-1 and TRBJ2-1, with TRBD2 matching over 7 bases. The CDR3 is made up of 14 amino acids. The germline gives CDR1 SQVTM, CDR2 ANQGSEA. The V and J ends lost 5 bases and 3 bases, in that order; junction bases with no gene match: 7. The CDR3 sequence is CSVSSGANYNEQFF. CDR3 nucleotides: TGCAGCGTTTCTAGCGGAGCTAACTACAATGAGCAGTTCTTC.

The J gene is TRBJ2-1, the V gene TRBV9, with 15 positions matching TRBD2. This CDR3 spans 18 amino acids. Germline V gene sequence: CDR1 SGDLS, CDR2 YYNGEE. The V segment lost 3 bases and the J segment 0 bases; nucleotides outside the gene matches: 4. The chain's CDR3 is CASSDGLAGGSSYNEQFF. The CDR3 DNA sequence: TGTGCCAGCAGCGATGGACTAGCGGGGGGGAGCTCCTACAATGAGCAGTTCTTC.

In this sample, this clonotype turned up many times. This chain uses TRBV20-1 with TRBJ2-7; D possibly corresponds to TRBD2 (6 bases). Per the germline V gene, CDR1 is DFQATT and CDR2 is SNEGSKA (reference sequence). This CDR3 spans 13 amino acids. V was pared by 2 bases and J by 5 bases, with 13 bases between. The CDR3 loop reads CSARPIGRNEQYF. The DNA for the CDR3 is TGCAGTGCTAGACCTATAGGGAGGAACGAGCAGTACTTC.

This clonotype has only a few counts. V usage is TRBV6-2 or TRBV6-3 and J usage is TRBJ2-3; 8 bases map to TRBD2. V lost 6 bases and J lost 6; bases outside the gene matches: 11. Per germline, CDR1 MNHEY and CDR2 SVGEGT. CDR3 size: 15 residues. Written as DNA, the CDR3 is TGTGCCAGCAGCCCCGGGACTAGGGTGGTGGATACGCAGTATTTT. Its protein is CASSPGTRVVDTQYF.

The sample holds many counts of this clonotype. The V and J genes are TRBV20-1 and TRBJ2-3; 13 positions agree with TRBD2. The CDR3 covers 15 residues. The germline V gene has CDR1 DFQATT and CDR2 SNEGSKA (reference sequence). With V trimmed by 4 bases and J by 2 bases, 3 bases remained unmatched. The CDR3 DNA sequence: TGCAGTGCTAAACTAGCGGGAGGGAACACAGATACGCAGTATTTT. Protein: CSAKLAGGNTDTQYF.

This clonotype was observed a handful of times. This chain uses TRBV6-1 with TRBJ2-7; the match to TRBD1 covers 7 bases. Per germline, CDR1 MNHNS and CDR2 SASEGT. The CDR3 covers 18 residues. J lost 3 bases, V lost 5 bases, and 19 bases had no gene match. The CDR3 DNA sequence: TGTGCCAGCAGTCGGGGACAGTCGTACCTCACTCAGAGCTACGAGCAGTACTTC. It specifies CASSRGQSYLTQSYEQYF.

This clonotype has a handful of counts. The rearrangement links TRBV10-3 to TRBJ2-3; D gene unclear. The CDR3 contains 11 residues. Germline V gives CDR1 ENHRY, CDR2 SYGVKD. V shed 7 bases and J shed 7 bases, with 9 bases lying between them. The CDR3 DNA reads TGTGCCATCATGCTGGGTCATACGCAGTATTTT. Its protein product is CAIMLGHTQYF.

V gene TRBV4-1 combines with J gene TRBJ2-1, with D perhaps matching TRBD2 (6 bases). This CDR3 region has 15 residues. CDR1 is MGHRA and CDR2 is YSYEKL in the germline V gene. The V and J ends lost 1 base and 4 bases respectively, with 11 bases between them. Here the CDR3 DNA reads TGCGCCAGCAGCCAAGTCAGGGACTTTTACAATGAGCAGTTCTTC. It encodes CASSQVRDFYNEQFF.

This clonotype was seen a few times. The chain combines TRBV28 with TRBJ2-2, with 12 bases fitting TRBD1. V was clipped by 5 bases and J by 4 bases; unmatched bases: 14. Per germline, CDR1 MDHEN and CDR2 SYDVKM. The CDR3 totals 19 residues. The CDR3 loop is CASSRRDRGPYWTTGELFF. In DNA, the CDR3 is TGTGCCAGCAGTCGCCGGGACAGGGGGCCATATTGGACCACCGGGGAGCTGTTTTTT.

This clonotype was counted a few times. This chain connects TRBV20-1 to TRBJ2-1; 16 bases match TRBD2. Losses at the gene ends were 6 bases for V and 2 bases for J; bases not matched to a gene: 7. In germline, CDR1 is DFQATT, CDR2 SNEGSKA (reference sequence). This CDR3 spans 17 amino acids. CDR3 DNA: TGCAGTGCAGGGGGACTAGCGGGAGGGCTCCCCTACAATGAGCAGTTCTTC. Its protein product is CSAGGLAGGLPYNEQFF.

V is TRBV6-2 or TRBV6-3 and J is TRBJ2-1; D is ambiguous. Germline CDR1 is MNHEY and CDR2 is SVGEGT. This CDR3 spans 14 amino acids. V was cut by 1 base and J by 5 bases, with 9 bases left in between. CDR3 loop: CASSYFRANNEQFF. CDR3 DNA: TGTGCCAGCAGTTACTTCCGGGCGAACAATGAGCAGTTCTTC.

This clonotype occurred a few times. The V gene is TRBV5-1, the J gene TRBJ2-1; the match to TRBD1 covers 8 bases. CDR3 size: 15 residues. Germline CDR1 and CDR2: SGHRS and YFSETQ. V lost 3 bases, J lost 5 bases, and 7 bases stayed unmatched. DNA for the CDR3: TGCGCCAGCAGCTCCCGGGACAGGCTTCACAATGAGCAGTTCTTC. Amino acid sequence: CASSSRDRLHNEQFF. The complete variable domain, with remaining parts taken from reference TRBV5-1 and TRBJ2-1, reads KAGVTQTPRYLIKTRGQQVTLSCSPISGHRSVSWYQQTPGQGLQFLFEYFSETQRNKGNFPGRFSGRQFSNSRSEMNVSTLELGDSALYLCASSSRDRLHNEQFFGPGTRLTVL.

This clonotype came up many times. The chain combines TRBV5-5 with TRBJ1-2; 7 bases match TRBD1. Trimming removed 4 bases from V and 2 bases from J; junction bases left unmatched: 8. Per germline, CDR1 SGHKS and CDR2 YYEKEE (reference sequence). CDR3 size: 15 residues. CDR3 DNA sequence: TGTGCCAGCAGCGACAGACAGGGAGGCAACTATGGCTACACCTTC. It specifies CASSDRQGGNYGYTF.

V and J are TRBV5-6 and TRBJ1-1, with TRBD1 as a possible D gene (6 bases). CDR1 is SGHDT, CDR2 YYEEEE, per germline. The CDR3 loop spans 16 amino acids. Between the trimmed V and J ends, which lost 3 bases and 5 bases, there was a span of 20 bases. This chain's CDR3 is CASSSGRRQVGTEAFF. CDR3 in DNA: TGTGCCAGCAGCTCAGGTCGAAGACAGGTTGGAACTGAAGCTTTCTTT.

This clonotype was recorded many times. The chain combines TRBV29-1 with TRBJ2-2; a weak D match, TRBD1 (6 bases). CDR1 is SQVTM, CDR2 ANQGSEA, per germline. V was pared by 7 bases and J by 6 bases, with 15 bases between. The CDR3 covers 13 residues. The CDR3 region is CSAITGSAGELFF. The CDR3 nucleotides read TGCAGCGCCATTACAGGGTCTGCCGGGGAGCTGTTTTTT.

This clonotype was detected many times. The genes are TRBV29-1 and TRBJ2-7; 8 bases are a match to TRBD1. Trimming took 0 bases from V and 12 from J; bases not matched to a gene: 10. The germline gives CDR1 SQVTM, CDR2 ANQGSEA. The CDR3 consists of 13 residues. The CDR3 DNA sequence: TGCAGCGTTGAAGATCCATACCGGACAGGGAGGTACTTC. Protein: CSVEDPYRTGRYF.

This clonotype has at least ten counts. V and J are TRBV20-1 and TRBJ2-7; 12 positions match TRBD1. V lost 3 bases and J lost 4; bases outside the gene matches: 1. This CDR3 comprises 13 residues. From germline, CDR1 is DFQATT and CDR2 SNEGSKA (reference sequence). CDR3 sequence (DNA): TGCAGTGCTAGGGGACAGGGGGCTTACGAGCAGTACTTC. Its translation is CSARGQGAYEQYF.

This clonotype was recorded at least ten times. V and J are TRBV7-2 and TRBJ2-1, with 7 bases matching TRBD2. This CDR3 has 15 residues. V gave up 2 bases and J gave up 3 bases; unmatched junction bases: 4. Per the germline V gene, CDR1 is SGHTA and CDR2 is FQGNSA. CDR3 nucleotide sequence: TGTGCCAGCAGCTTAACTAGCGAGGACTACAATGAGCAGTTCTTC. Translated, it gives CASSLTSEDYNEQFF.

The chain is built from TRBV9 and TRBJ2-5; 7 bases are a match to TRBD2. After removal of 3 bases from V and 4 bases from J, the junction contained 6 bases not matched to a gene. The CDR3 loop spans 14 amino acids. Germline CDR1 and CDR2: SGDLS and YYNGEE. The CDR3 here is CASSATSQGETQYF. DNA of the CDR3: TGTGCCAGCAGCGCGACTAGCCAAGGAGAGACCCAGTACTTC. Variable domain in full (rest from reference TRBV9 and TRBJ2-5): DSGVTQTPKHLITATGQRVTLRCSPRSGDLSVYWYQQSLDQGLQFLIQYYNGEERAKGNILERFSAQQFPDLHSELNLSSLELGDSALYFCASSATSQGETQYFGPGTRLLVL.

This clonotype was counted between two and nine times. The gene calls are TRBV5-1 and TRBJ1-4; unclear D gene. The CDR3 is 14 residues long. Germline V gene sequence: CDR1 SGHRS, CDR2 YFSETQ. Trimming removed 2 bases at V and 7 bases at J, with 12 bases between. DNA of the CDR3: TGCGCCAGCAGCTTTTCCGGGGAAGGTGAAAAACTGTTTTTT. Translation: CASSFSGEGEKLFF.

This rearrangement joins TRBV7-2 to TRBJ2-7, with TRBD1 as a possible D gene (7 bases). The V and J ends lost 5 bases and 4 bases respectively, with 18 bases between them. This CDR3 region has 15 residues. Germline lookup yields CDR1 SGHTA and CDR2 FQGNSA. The CDR3 loop is CASSPGGGGDYEQYF. CDR3 DNA: TGTGCCAGCAGCCCCGGAGGGGGCGGTGATTACGAGCAGTACTTC.

The V call is TRBV12-3 or TRBV12-4, the J call TRBJ2-7; possible D gene TRBD1, 5 bases. Trimming left V 0 bases short and J 1 base short, with 7 bases between. The CDR3 is made up of 14 amino acids. CDR3 sequence (DNA): TGTGCCAGCAGTTTAGCGGACACATCCTACGAGCAGTACTTC. Its protein product is CASSLADTSYEQYF.

The rearrangement uses TRBV12-3 or TRBV12-4 and TRBJ2-5, with 7 bases that match TRBD1. This CDR3 spans 14 amino acids. V was pared by 5 bases and J by 7 bases, with 10 bases of the junction left unmatched. The CDR3 DNA reads TGTGCCAGCAGTCTCGGGACAGTTATTTGGACCCAGTACTTC. Amino acid sequence: CASSLGTVIWTQYF.